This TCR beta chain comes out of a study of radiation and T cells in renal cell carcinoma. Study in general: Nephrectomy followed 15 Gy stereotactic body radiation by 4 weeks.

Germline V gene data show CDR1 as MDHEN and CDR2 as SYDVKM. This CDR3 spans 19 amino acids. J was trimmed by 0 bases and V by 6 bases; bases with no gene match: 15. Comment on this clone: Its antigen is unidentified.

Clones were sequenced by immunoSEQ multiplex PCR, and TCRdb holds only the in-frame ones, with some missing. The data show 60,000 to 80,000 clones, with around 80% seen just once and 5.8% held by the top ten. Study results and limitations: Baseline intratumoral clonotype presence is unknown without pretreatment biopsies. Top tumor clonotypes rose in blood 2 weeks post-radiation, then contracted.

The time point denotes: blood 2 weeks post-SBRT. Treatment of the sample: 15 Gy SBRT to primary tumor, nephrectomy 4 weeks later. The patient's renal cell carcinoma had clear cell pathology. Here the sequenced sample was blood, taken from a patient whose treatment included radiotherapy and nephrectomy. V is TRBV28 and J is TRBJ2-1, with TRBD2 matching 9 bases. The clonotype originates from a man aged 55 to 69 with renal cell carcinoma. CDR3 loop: CASRMPGLAAGPSYNEQFF. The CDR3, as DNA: TGTGCCAGCAGAATGCCGGGACTAGCAGCCGGACCCTCCTACAATGAGCAGTTCTTC.